The 10 T cell receptor beta chains below were found in one sample sequenced in a study of CD8 T cells in Susac syndrome. Random-hexamer reverse transcription was applied to roughly 0.5 to 1 ug RNA. One entry per CDR3 protein results from TCRdb running MiXCR on the immunoSEQ multiplex PCR reads. The table has around 140,000 distinct CDR3 sequences, over 90% seen once; the top ten hold around 0.15%. Sequencing was carried out using CD4+ T cells from PBMCs. These receptors came from a human donor with Susac syndrome.

This clonotype showed up just a few times. V gene TRBV12-3 or TRBV12-4 combines with J gene TRBJ2-4; D gene uncertain. CDR3 length equals 14 residues. V was clipped by 1 base and J by 0 bases, with 4 bases between them. CDR3 in amino acids: CASSLGLAKNIQYF. The CDR3 DNA sequence: TGTGCCAGCAGTTTAGGGTTAGCCAAAAACATTCAGTACTTC.

This chain uses TRBV5-1 with TRBJ2-1, with 9 bases fitting TRBD2. The V segment lost 0 bases and the J segment 8 bases; nucleotides outside the gene matches: 9. Looked up from germline, CDR1 is SGHRS and CDR2 is YFSETQ. The CDR3 contains 16 residues. The CDR3 region has the DNA TGCGCCAGCAGCTTGGACGGTAGCGGGAGCCATTATGAGCAGTTCTTC. This gives the protein CASSLDGSGSHYEQFF.

The chain employs TRBV29-1 and TRBJ2-2; tentatively, D is TRBD2 (5 bases). The germline V gene has CDR1 SQVTM and CDR2 ANQGSEA. CDR3 length equals 14 residues. V dropped 4 bases and J dropped 1 base, with 10 bases sitting between them. The CDR3: CSVGGFVNTGELFF. The CDR3 DNA sequence: TGCAGCGTTGGAGGGTTCGTGAACACCGGGGAGCTGTTTTTT.

The rearrangement links TRBV13 to TRBJ1-5; no firm D call. Trimming removed 3 bases from V and 6 bases from J, with 6 bases in between. From germline, CDR1 is PRHDT and CDR2 FYEKMQ (reference sequence). This CDR3 has 12 residues. DNA for the CDR3: TGTGCCAGCAGCTTCCGGGCTCAGCCCCAGCATTTT. This sequence encodes CASSFRAQPQHF.

The chain recombines TRBV7-2 with TRBJ2-1; 7 bases are shared with TRBD1. Germline CDR1 SGHTA, CDR2 FQGNSA. V trimming: 0 bases; J trimming: 3 bases; junction bases outside the gene matches: 8. CDR3 length equals 17 residues. The CDR3 nucleotides are TGTGCCAGCAGCTTAGCGGGGGTGACAGGGTTCTACAATGAGCAGTTCTTC. It encodes CASSLAGVTGFYNEQFF. The full variable domain, in which reference TRBV7-2 and TRBJ2-1 provide the parts outside the CDR3, is GAGVSQSPSNKVTEKGKDVELRCDPISGHTALYWYRQSLGQGLEFLIYFQGNSAPDKSGLPSDRFSAERTGGSVSTLTIQRTQQEDSAVYLCASSLAGVTGFYNEQFFGPGTRLTVL.

This chain connects TRBV20-1 to TRBJ1-1; maybe TRBD1 (5 bases). V lost 3 bases to trimming and J lost 0 bases, with 14 bases between them. The CDR3 spans 15 residues. Germline assignment: CDR1 DFQATT and CDR2 SNEGSKA (reference sequence). CDR3 protein: CSASSGLGLNTEAFF. The CDR3 DNA sequence: TGCAGTGCTAGTTCAGGGTTGGGCCTGAACACTGAAGCTTTCTTT.

The rearrangement uses TRBV11-1 and TRBJ2-3; no firm D call. The germline V gene encodes CDR1 SGHAT and CDR2 FQDESV (reference sequence). The CDR3 has 14 amino acids. V dropped 4 bases and J dropped 0 bases, with 8 bases sitting between them. The CDR3 reads CASSYTPSTDTQYF. Written as DNA, the CDR3 is TGTGCCAGCAGCTATACGCCGAGCACAGATACGCAGTATTTT. The whole variable domain, filled in from reference TRBV11-1 and TRBJ2-3, reads EAEVAQSPRYKITEKSQAVAFWCDPISGHATLYWYRQILGQGPELLVQFQDESVVDDSQLPKDRFSAERLKGVDSTLKIQPAELGDSAMYLCASSYTPSTDTQYFGPGTRLTVL.

The V and J genes are TRBV18 and TRBJ2-1; possibly TRBD2 for D (5 bases). There are 14 residues in the CDR3. V dropped 3 bases and J dropped 0 bases, with 6 bases sitting between them. Germline loops: CDR1 KGHSH, CDR2 LQKENI. The CDR3 bases are TGTGCCAGCTCACCCGGGAACTCCTACAATGAGCAGTTCTTC. It encodes CASSPGNSYNEQFF.

DNA of the CDR3: TGCAGCCTCAAGTTCGGGGGAGCCACAGATACGCAGTATTTT. It yields the protein CSLKFGGATDTQYF. This chain joins TRBV20-1 and TRBJ2-3; maybe TRBD2 (6 bases). The CDR3 loop spans 14 amino acids. Germline V gene lookup returns CDR1 DFQATT and CDR2 SNEGSKA (reference sequence).

J is TRBJ2-7 and V is TRBV4-1; D possibly uses TRBD1 or TRBD2 (5 bases each). The CDR3 runs to 16 residues. Per germline, CDR1 MGHRA and CDR2 YSYEKL. V lost 4 bases to trimming and J lost 3 bases, with 19 bases between them. CDR3 region: CASSLGARDAGYEQYF. The CDR3 DNA reads TGCGCCAGCAGCCTAGGAGCCCGGGACGCAGGCTACGAGCAGTACTTC.